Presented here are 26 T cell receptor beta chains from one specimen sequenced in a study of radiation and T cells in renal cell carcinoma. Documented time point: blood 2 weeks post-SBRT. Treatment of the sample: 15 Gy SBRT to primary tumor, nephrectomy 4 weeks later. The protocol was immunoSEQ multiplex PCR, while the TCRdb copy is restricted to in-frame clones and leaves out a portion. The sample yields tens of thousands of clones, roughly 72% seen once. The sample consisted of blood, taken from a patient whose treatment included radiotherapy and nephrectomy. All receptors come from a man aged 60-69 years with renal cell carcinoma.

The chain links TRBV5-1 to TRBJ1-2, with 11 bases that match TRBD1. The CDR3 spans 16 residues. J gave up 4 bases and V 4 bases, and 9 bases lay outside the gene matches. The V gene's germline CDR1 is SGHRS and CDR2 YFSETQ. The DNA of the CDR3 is TGCGCCAGCAGCCGTGTTGCCGGGACAGGGGGCTATGGCTACACCTTC. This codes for CASSRVAGTGGYGYTF.

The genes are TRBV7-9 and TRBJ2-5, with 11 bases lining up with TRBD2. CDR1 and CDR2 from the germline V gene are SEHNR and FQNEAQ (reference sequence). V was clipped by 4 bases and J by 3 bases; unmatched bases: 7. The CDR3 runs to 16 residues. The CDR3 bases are TGTGCCAGCAGCTCCCTAGCGGGGGGACCAGAAGAGACCCAGTACTTC. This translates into CASSSLAGGPEETQYF.

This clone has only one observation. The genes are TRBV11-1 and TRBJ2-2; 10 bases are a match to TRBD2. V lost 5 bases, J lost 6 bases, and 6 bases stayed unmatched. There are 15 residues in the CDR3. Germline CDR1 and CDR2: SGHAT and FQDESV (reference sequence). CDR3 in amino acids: CASSLAGTSAGELFF. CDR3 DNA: TGTGCCAGCAGCCTCGCCGGGACTAGCGCCGGGGAGCTGTTTTTT. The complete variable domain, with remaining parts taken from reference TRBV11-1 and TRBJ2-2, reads EAEVAQSPRYKITEKSQAVAFWCDPISGHATLYWYRQILGQGPELLVQFQDESVVDDSQLPKDRFSAERLKGVDSTLKIQPAELGDSAMYLCASSLAGTSAGELFFGEGSRLTVL.

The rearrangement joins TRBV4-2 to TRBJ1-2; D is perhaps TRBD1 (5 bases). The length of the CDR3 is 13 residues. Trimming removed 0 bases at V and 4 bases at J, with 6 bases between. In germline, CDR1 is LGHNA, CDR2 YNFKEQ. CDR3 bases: TGTGCCAGCAGCCAAGACAGGGCCTATGGCTACACCTTC. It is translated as CASSQDRAYGYTF.

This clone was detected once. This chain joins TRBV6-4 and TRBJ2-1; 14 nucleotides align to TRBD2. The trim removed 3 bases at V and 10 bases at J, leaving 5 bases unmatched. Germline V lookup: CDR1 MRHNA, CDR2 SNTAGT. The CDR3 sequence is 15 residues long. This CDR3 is CASSEGLAGVGEQFF. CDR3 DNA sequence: TGTGCCAGCAGTGAGGGACTAGCGGGAGTGGGGGAGCAGTTCTTC.

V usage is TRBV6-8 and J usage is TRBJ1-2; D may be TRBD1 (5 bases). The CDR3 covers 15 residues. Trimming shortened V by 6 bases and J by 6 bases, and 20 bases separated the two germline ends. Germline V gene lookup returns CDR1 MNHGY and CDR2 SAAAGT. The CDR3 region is CASREPSREGNGYTF. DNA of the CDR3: TGTGCCAGCAGGGAACCATCGAGGGAGGGGAATGGCTACACCTTC.

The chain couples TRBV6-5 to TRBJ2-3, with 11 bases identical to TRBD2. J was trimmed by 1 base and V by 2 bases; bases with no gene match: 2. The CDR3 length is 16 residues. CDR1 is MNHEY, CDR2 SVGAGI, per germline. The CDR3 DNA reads TGTGCCAGCAGTTACCTTAGCGGGGGGGGCACAGATACGCAGTATTTT. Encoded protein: CASSYLSGGGTDTQYF.

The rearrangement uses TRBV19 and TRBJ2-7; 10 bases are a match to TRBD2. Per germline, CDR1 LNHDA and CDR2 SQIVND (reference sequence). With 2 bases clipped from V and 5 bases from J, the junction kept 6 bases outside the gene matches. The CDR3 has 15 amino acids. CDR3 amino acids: CASSINIAGGDEQYF. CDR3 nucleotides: TGTGCCAGTAGTATAAACATAGCGGGGGGCGACGAGCAGTACTTC.

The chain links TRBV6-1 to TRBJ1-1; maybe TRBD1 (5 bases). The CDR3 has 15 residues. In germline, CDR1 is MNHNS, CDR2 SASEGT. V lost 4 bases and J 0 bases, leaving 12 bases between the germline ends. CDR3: CASSAGAGMNTEAFF. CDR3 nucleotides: TGTGCCAGCAGTGCCGGTGCAGGGATGAACACTGAAGCTTTCTTT.

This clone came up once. This CDR3 is CASSLGTSGTTDEQFF. The CDR3 bases are TGTGCCAGCAGCTTAGGGACTAGCGGGACCACGGATGAGCAGTTCTTC. The genes are TRBV7-9 and TRBJ2-1; TRBD2 agrees at 12 bases. V trimming: 1 base; J trimming: 8 bases; junction bases outside the gene matches: 6. The CDR3 totals 16 residues. Germline lookup yields CDR1 SEHNR and CDR2 FQNEAQ (reference sequence).

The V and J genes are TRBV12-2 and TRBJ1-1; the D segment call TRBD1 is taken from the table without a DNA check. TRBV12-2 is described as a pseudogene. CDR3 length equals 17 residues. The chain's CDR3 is CASRQRQGARGNTEAFF. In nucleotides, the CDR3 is TGTGCAAGTCGCCAGAGACAGGGGGCAAGGGGGAACACTGAAGCTTTCTTT.

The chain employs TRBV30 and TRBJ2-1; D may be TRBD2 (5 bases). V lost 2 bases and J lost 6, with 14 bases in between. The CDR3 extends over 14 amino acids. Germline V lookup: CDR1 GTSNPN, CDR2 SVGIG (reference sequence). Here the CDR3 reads CAWSPRTQANEQFF. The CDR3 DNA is TGTGCCTGGAGTCCCCGGACTCAGGCCAATGAGCAGTTCTTC.

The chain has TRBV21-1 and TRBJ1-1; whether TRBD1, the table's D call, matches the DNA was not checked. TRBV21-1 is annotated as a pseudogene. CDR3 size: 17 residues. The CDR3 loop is CASSKPWDREVNTEAFF. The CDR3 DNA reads TGTGCCAGCAGCAAACCCTGGGACAGGGAGGTGAACACTGAAGCTTTCTTT.

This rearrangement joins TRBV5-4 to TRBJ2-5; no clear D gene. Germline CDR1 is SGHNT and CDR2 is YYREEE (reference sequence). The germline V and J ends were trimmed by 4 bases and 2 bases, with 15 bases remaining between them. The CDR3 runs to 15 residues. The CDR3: CASSSTSSQQETQYF. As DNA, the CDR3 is TGTGCCAGCAGCAGCACGTCTAGTCAACAAGAGACCCAGTACTTC.

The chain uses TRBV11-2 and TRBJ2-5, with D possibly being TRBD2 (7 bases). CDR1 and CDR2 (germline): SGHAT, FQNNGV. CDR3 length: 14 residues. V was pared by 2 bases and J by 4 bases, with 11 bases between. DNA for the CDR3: TGTGCCAGCAGCTTAACAGGGAGGGGAGAGACCCAGTACTTC. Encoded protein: CASSLTGRGETQYF. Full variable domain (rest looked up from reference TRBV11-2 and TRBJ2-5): EAGVAQSPRYKIIEKRQSVAFWCNPISGHATLYWYQQILGQGPKLLIQFQNNGVVDDSQLPKDRFSAERLKGVDSTLKIQPAKLEDSAVYLCASSLTGRGETQYFGPGTRLLVL.

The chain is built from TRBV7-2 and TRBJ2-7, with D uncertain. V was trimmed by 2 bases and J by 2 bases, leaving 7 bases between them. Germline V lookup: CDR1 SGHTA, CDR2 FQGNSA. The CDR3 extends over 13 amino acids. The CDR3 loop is CASSLIGAYEQYF. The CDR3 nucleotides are TGTGCCAGCAGCTTAATTGGGGCCTACGAGCAGTACTTC.

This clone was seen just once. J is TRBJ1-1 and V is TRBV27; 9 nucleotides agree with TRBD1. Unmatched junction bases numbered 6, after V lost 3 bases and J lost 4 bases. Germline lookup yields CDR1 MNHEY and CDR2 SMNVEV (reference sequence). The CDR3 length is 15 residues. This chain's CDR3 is CASSFMTGGGTEAFF. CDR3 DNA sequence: TGTGCCAGCAGTTTCATGACAGGGGGTGGCACTGAAGCTTTCTTT.

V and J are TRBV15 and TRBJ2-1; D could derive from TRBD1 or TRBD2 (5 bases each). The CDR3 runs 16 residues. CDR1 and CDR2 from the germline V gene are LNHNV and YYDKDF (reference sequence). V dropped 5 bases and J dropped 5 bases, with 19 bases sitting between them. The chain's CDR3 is CATSPSRDGLNNEQFF. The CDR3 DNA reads TGTGCCACCAGCCCTAGCCGGGACGGATTAAACAATGAGCAGTTCTTC. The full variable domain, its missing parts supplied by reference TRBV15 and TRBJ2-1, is DAMVIQNPRYQVTQFGKPVTLSCSQTLNHNVMYWYQQKSSQAPKLLFHYYDKDFNNEADTPDNFQSRRPNTSFCFLDIRSPGLGDTAMYLCATSPSRDGLNNEQFFGPGTRLTVL.

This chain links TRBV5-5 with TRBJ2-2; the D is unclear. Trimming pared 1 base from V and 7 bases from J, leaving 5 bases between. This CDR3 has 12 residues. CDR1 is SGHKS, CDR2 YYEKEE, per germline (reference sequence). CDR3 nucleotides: TGTGCCAGCAGCTTGATGGGCGGGGAGCTGTTTTTT. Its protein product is CASSLMGGELFF.

The CDR3 sequence: CASSPPGLAGVTQYF. CDR3 DNA sequence: TGTGCCAGCAGCCCTCCGGGACTAGCGGGAGTGACGCAGTATTTT. This chain connects TRBV11-2 to TRBJ2-3, with TRBD2 identical over 14 bases. Germline lookup yields CDR1 SGHAT and CDR2 FQNNGV. Germline trimming cut 5 bases from V and 9 bases from J; bases unmatched to any gene: 7. The CDR3 is 15 residues long.

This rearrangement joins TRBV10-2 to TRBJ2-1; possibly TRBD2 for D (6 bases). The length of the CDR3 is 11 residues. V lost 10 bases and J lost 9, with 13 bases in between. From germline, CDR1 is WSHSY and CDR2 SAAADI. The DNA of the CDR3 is TGCGCCACCATGGAGGGCGGTGAGCAGTTCTTC. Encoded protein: CATMEGGEQFF.

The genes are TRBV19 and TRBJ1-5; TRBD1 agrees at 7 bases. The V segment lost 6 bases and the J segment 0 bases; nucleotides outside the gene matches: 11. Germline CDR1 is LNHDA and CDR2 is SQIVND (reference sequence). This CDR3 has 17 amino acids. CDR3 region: CASSDRDSLYSNQPQHF. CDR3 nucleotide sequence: TGTGCCAGTAGCGACAGGGACAGCCTTTATAGCAATCAGCCCCAGCATTTT.

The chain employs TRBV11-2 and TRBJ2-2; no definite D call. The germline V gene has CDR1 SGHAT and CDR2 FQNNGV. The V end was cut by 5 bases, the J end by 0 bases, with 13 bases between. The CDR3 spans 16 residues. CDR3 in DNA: TGTGCCAGCAGCATCTCAGCACAACCGAACACCGGGGAGCTGTTTTTT. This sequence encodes CASSISAQPNTGELFF.

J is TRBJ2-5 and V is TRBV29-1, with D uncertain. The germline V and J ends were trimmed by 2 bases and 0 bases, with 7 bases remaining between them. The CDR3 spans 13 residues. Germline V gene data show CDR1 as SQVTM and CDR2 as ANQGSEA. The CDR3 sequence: CSVEQTDQETQYF. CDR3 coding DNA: TGCAGCGTTGAACAAACAGACCAAGAGACCCAGTACTTC.

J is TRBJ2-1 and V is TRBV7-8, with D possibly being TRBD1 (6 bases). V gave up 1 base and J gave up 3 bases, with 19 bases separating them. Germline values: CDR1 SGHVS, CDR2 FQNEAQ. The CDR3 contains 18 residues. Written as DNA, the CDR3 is TGTGCCAGCAGCTTAGTAAAATGGTGGCAGGACAGCTACAATGAGCAGTTCTTC. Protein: CASSLVKWWQDSYNEQFF.

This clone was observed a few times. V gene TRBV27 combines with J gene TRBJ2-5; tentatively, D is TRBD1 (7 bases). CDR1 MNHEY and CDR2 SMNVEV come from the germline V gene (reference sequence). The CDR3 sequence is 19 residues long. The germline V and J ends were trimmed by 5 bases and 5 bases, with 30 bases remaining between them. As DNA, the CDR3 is TGTGCCAGCAGTCCTACCCGGAGGGGGACAGATTCCCGAAGGGAGACCCAGTACTTC. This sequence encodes CASSPTRRGTDSRRETQYF.